Listed below are T cell receptor beta chains from one sample, sequenced in a study of shared clonotypes between healthy human individuals. Some clones are missing from TCRdb's copy, which holds only in-frame ones; the method was immunoSEQ multiplex PCR. Here the sample spans about 700,000 clones, approximately 90% being singletons. Material for sequencing was naive CD8+ T cells sorted from blood. These receptor sequences come from a man aged 25 to 40 in good health. The CDR3 runs from the conserved cysteine through the conserved F or W. Fields, in order: J gene, V gene, D gene, clone size, CDR3 DNA, CDR3 protein. D genes are given only for firm matches. Clone size is given for some rows only: seen once, a few or many times, or a class if the clone is expanded.

>TRBJ2-3|TRBV5-5|TRBD2|NA
TGTGCCAGCAGCTTGACTAGCGGGAGTTCAGATACGCAGTATTTT
CASSLTSGSSDTQYF
>TRBJ2-1|TRBV6-6|NA|NA
TGTGCCAGCAGTTACTCGGTAGGGAGCTCCTACAATGAGCAGTTCTTC
CASSYSVGSSYNEQFF
>TRBJ2-2|TRBV27|NA|NA
TGTGCCAGCAGTTTGGGGGTGGCCACCGGGGAGCTGTTTTTT
CASSLGVATGELFF
>TRBJ2-1|TRBV7-9|NA|NA
TGTGCCAGCAGCTTAGCCCGGGACAATGAGCAGTTCTTC
CASSLARDNEQFF
>TRBJ2-1|TRBV29-1|NA|many
TGCAGCGCCAACGGGGGAACCTCCTACAATGAGCAGTTCTTC
CSANGGTSYNEQFF
>TRBJ2-3|TRBV4-3|TRBD2|NA
TGCGCCAGCAGCCAAGAGCCTACTAGCGGTACTAGCACAGATACGCAGTATTTT
CASSQEPTSGTSTDTQYF
>TRBJ2-7|TRBV30|NA|NA
TGTGCCTCTTTGACAAGTAACTACGAGCAGTACTTC
CASLTSNYEQYF
>TRBJ2-2|TRBV9|TRBD1|NA
TGTGCCAGCAGCGTTGACAGGGATGAAACGGCATTGGCCGGGGAGCTGTTTTTT
CASSVDRDETALAGELFF
>TRBJ1-3|TRBV5-6|NA|NA
TGTGCCAGCAGCTTGGATGGGGCTACCAACTCTGGAAACACCATATATTTT
CASSLDGATNSGNTIYF
>TRBJ1-1|TRBV7-9|NA|once
TGTGCCAGCAGCTTAGAAGAAGCTTTCTTT
CASSLEEAFF
>TRBJ2-1|TRBV14|TRBD2|NA
TGTGCCAGCAGCCCAATAGCGGGAGCACTGCACCACTACTACAATGAGCAGTTCTTC
CASSPIAGALHHYYNEQFF
>TRBJ1-1|TRBV2|NA|few
TGTGCCAGCATCGGGGGTCACACTGAAGCTTTCTTT
CASIGGHTEAFF
>TRBJ2-3|TRBV11-2|NA|NA
TGTGCCAGCAGCTTAGATGGGTTCGGGGTTAGCACAGATACGCAGTATTTT
CASSLDGFGVSTDTQYF
>TRBJ1-5|TRBV6-6|NA|many
TGTGCCAGCAGTTGGCGGGGGAATCAGCCCCAGCATTTT
CASSWRGNQPQHF
>TRBJ2-7|TRBV2|NA|NA
TGTGCCAGCAGTACAAGGGGATTCTACGAGCAGTACTTC
CASSTRGFYEQYF
>TRBJ2-1|TRBV28|NA|NA
TGTGCCAGCAGTTTATTGGCCACGACGCGTCCTGAGCAGTTCTTC
CASSLLATTRPEQFF
>TRBJ1-1|TRBV28|TRBD1|NA
TGTGCCAGCGGGGACAGGGTGAACACTGAAGCTTTCTTT
CASGDRVNTEAFF
>TRBJ2-1|TRBV10-3|NA|NA
TGTGCCATCAGTGAACCCAGGATCTACAATGAGCAGTTCTTC
CAISEPRIYNEQFF
>TRBJ2-7|TRBV27|NA|NA
TGTGCCAGCAGTACCGCCTACGAGCAGTACTTC
CASSTAYEQYF
>TRBJ2-2|TRBV7-2|NA|NA
TGTGCCAGCAGCTCCACCTTCGGTCCCGGGGAGCTGTTTTTT
CASSSTFGPGELFF
>TRBJ2-3|TRBV9|NA|NA
TGTGCCAGCAGCCCCCCTCGGTCTTGCACAGATACGCAGTATTTT
CASSPPRSCTDTQYF
>TRBJ2-7|TRBV5-4|TRBD1|NA
TGTGCCAGCAGCTTCGGACAGGGGACCTACGAGCAGTACTTC
CASSFGQGTYEQYF
>TRBJ2-1|TRBV7-9|NA|once
TGTGCCAGCAGCTTGGTGAGGGGTCGGTCTAATGAGCAGTTCTTC
CASSLVRGRSNEQFF
>TRBJ1-2|TRBV28|NA|NA
TGTGCCAGCAGTTTAGCAGGGGTATACGGCTACACCTTC
CASSLAGVYGYTF
>TRBJ2-3|TRBV29-1|TRBD1|NA
TGCAGCGTCGATAGGACAGGGGGGACAGATACGCAGTATTTT
CSVDRTGGTDTQYF
>TRBJ2-3|TRBV11-3|NA|once
TGTGCCAGCAGCTTAGATCCCGGGGGTACGCAGTATTTT
CASSLDPGGTQYF
>TRBJ2-7|TRBV27|TRBD2|NA
TGTGCCAGCAGTTTATCCAGCGGGAGCCGGGAGCAGTACTTC
CASSLSSGSREQYF
>TRBJ2-7|TRBV7-6|NA|NA
TGTGCCAGCCCTAGCTACGAGCAGTACTTC
CASPSYEQYF
>TRBJ1-5|TRBV7-2|NA|NA
TGTGCCAGCAGCTTAGCCCGAGGGTCCCCTAGCAATCAGCCCCAGCATTTT
CASSLARGSPSNQPQHF
>TRBJ2-1|TRBV7-8|TRBD2|NA
TGTGCCAGCAGCGGCGGGACTAGCGGGAGGACCAGCCGTTCGTACAATGAGCAGTTCTTC
CASSGGTSGRTSRSYNEQFF
>TRBJ1-5|TRBV28|NA|NA
TGTGCCAGCAGTTTTTCAGCTCAGCCCCAGCATTTT
CASSFSAQPQHF
>TRBJ2-2|TRBV10-2|NA|NA
TGCGCCAGCAGGGTTAGCAGGGATCCCACCGGGGAGCTGTTTTTT
CASRVSRDPTGELFF
>TRBJ2-7|TRBV5-1|NA|once
TGCGCCAGCAGCTTACAGGGAGGACACGAGCAGTACTTC
CASSLQGGHEQYF
>TRBJ2-5|TRBV5-1|NA|once
TGCGCCAGCAGTCGAACGCCGGGCAGCCAAGAGACCCAGTACTTC
CASSRTPGSQETQYF
>TRBJ2-2|TRBV11-2|NA|NA
TGTGCCAGCAGCTTCCGGAACACCGGGGAGCTGTTTTTT
CASSFRNTGELFF
>TRBJ2-1|TRBV28|NA|NA
TGTGCCAGCAGTTTTGGCGTCGACAATGAGCAGTTCTTC
CASSFGVDNEQFF
>TRBJ1-4|TRBV6-5|NA|NA
TGTGCCAGCAGTTCTGTGACTAATGAAAAACTGTTTTTT
CASSSVTNEKLFF
>TRBJ1-5|TRBV19|NA|NA
TGTGCCAGTAGTATTATGAGTCCGGGCAATCAGCCCCAGCATTTT
CASSIMSPGNQPQHF
>TRBJ2-3|TRBV29-1|TRBD2|NA
TGCAGCGTTGAAGGCCTAGCGGGAGCAGTCGGCACAGATACGCAGTATTTT
CSVEGLAGAVGTDTQYF
>TRBJ2-5|TRBV28|NA|NA
TGTGCCAGCAGTTTATTCGGGGCAGAAGAGACCCAGTACTTC
CASSLFGAEETQYF
>TRBJ1-1|TRBV11-2|NA|NA
TGTGCCAGCAGCTTTGGATCATCAGGATCGATCACTGAAGCTTTCTTT
CASSFGSSGSITEAFF
>TRBJ2-7|TRBV7-6|TRBD1|NA
TGTGCCAGCAGCCACGGACAGGGGGTCTACGAGCAGTACTTC
CASSHGQGVYEQYF
>TRBJ2-3|TRBV5-1|TRBD2|NA
TGCGCCAGCAGCTCCGGACTAGCGGGAAGGACAGATACGCAGTATTTT
CASSSGLAGRTDTQYF
>TRBJ2-2|TRBV7-3|TRBD1|NA
TGTGCCAGCAGCTTATCACAGGGGAGGAACACCGGGGAGCTGTTTTTT
CASSLSQGRNTGELFF
>TRBJ2-1|TRBV7-9|NA|NA
TGTGCCAGCAGCTTAGATGGGAACTACAATGAGCAGTTCTTC
CASSLDGNYNEQFF
>TRBJ2-7|TRBV27|NA|NA
TGTGCCAGCAGTTTATCGGCAGCCTACGAGCAGTACTTC
CASSLSAAYEQYF
>TRBJ2-3|TRBV18|NA|NA
TGTGCCAGCTCACCACCCGAGGAGCCCCAACGGACGCAGTATTTT
CASSPPEEPQRTQYF
>TRBJ2-5|TRBV5-8|NA|NA
TGTGCCAGCAGGCCCCGGGAGTTGGGAGAGACCCAGTACTTC
CASRPRELGETQYF
>TRBJ1-1|TRBV5-3|NA|NA
TGTGCCAGAAGCCTGCCCGGCAGGGGCATGAACACTGAAGCTTTCTTT
CARSLPGRGMNTEAFF
>TRBJ2-7|TRBV9|NA|NA
TGTGCCAGCAGCGTAGGCGCACCCCCCTACGAGCAGTACTTC
CASSVGAPPYEQYF
>TRBJ2-5|TRBV28|NA|few
TGTGCCAGCAGTTTTATACAGGACCAAGAGACCCAGTACTTC
CASSFIQDQETQYF
>TRBJ2-1|TRBV13|TRBD2|NA
TGTGCCAGCAGCCAAGGGACTAGCGGACACAATGAGCAGTTCTTC
CASSQGTSGHNEQFF
>TRBJ1-1|TRBV5-1|TRBD1|few
TGCGCCAGCAGCCGGGGACAGGGGGCCACTGAAGCTTTCTTT
CASSRGQGATEAFF
>TRBJ2-6|TRBV2|NA|NA
TGTGCCAGCACGCACCCCTCTGGGGCCAACGTCCTGACTTTC
CASTHPSGANVLTF
>TRBJ2-1|TRBV6-1|TRBD2|NA
TGTGCCAGCAGTGAGGGGACTAGCGGGAGTCAGCAGTTCTTC
CASSEGTSGSQQFF
>TRBJ2-7|TRBV29-1|NA|NA
TGCAGCGTGTTTCGGGATTACGAGCAGTACTTC
CSVFRDYEQYF
>TRBJ1-2|TRBV10-3|NA|NA
TGTGCCATCAGGATACAGGGCCATGGGGCCTCTAACTATGGCTACACCTTC
CAIRIQGHGASNYGYTF
>TRBJ2-7|TRBV27|TRBD2|NA
TGTGCCAGCAGCCTTCAAAGCGGGAGGAACTACGAGCAGTACTTC
CASSLQSGRNYEQYF
>TRBJ2-7|TRBV7-8|NA|NA
TGTGCCAGCAGCTCACCGGGTTACCCTTACGAGCAGTACTTC
CASSSPGYPYEQYF